This record looks at one TCR beta chain sequence and its context. Generated by immunoSEQ multiplex PCR, the TCRdb table keeps only in-frame clones and is missing some. The repertoire holds fewer than 500,000 clones, with approximately 90% as singletons. The entry originates in a study of blood T cell repertoires in COVID-19. About the research overall: Both acute and convalescent COVID-19 samples were obtained from the United States, Italy and Spain. PBMCs, B-cell-depleted T cells, or T cells were the source of the cDNA or gDNA that made up the material.

Germline V gene lookup returns CDR1 SGDLS and CDR2 YYNGEE. Trimming pared 4 bases from V and 4 bases from J, leaving 17 bases between. The CDR3 is 15 amino acids. The material sequenced was peripheral blood. This chain connects TRBV9 to TRBJ1-2; D is perhaps TRBD1 (5 bases). The origin of this receptor is a woman aged 25 to 39 with active or convalescent COVID-19. The DNA of the CDR3 is TGTGCCAGCAGCTACGGGACTGATCCGTTCTATGGCTACACCTTC. Translated, it gives CASSYGTDPFYGYTF.